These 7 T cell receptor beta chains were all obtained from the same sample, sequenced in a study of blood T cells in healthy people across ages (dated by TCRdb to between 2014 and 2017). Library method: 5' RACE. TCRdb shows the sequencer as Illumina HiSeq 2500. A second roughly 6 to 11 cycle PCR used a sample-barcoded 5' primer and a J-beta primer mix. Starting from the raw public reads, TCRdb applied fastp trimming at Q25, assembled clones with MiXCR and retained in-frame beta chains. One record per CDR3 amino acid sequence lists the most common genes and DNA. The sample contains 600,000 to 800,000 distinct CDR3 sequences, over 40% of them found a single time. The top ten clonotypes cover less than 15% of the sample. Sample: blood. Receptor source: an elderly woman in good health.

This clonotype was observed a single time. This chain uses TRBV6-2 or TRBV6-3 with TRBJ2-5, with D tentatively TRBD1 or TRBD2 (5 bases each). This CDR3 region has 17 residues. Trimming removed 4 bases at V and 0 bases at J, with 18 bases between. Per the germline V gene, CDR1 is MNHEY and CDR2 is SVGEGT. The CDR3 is CASSSGRMMWDQETQYF. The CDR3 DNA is TGTGCCAGCAGTTCGGGACGGATGATGTGGGACCAAGAGACCCAGTACTTC.

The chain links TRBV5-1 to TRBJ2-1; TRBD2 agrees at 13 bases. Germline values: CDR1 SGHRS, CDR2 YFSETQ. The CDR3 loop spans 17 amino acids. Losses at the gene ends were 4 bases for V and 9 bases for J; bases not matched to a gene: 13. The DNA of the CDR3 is TGCGCCAGCAGCGACTCCATACTAGCGGGAGGGAGGGTTGAGCAGTTCTTC. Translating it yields CASSDSILAGGRVEQFF.

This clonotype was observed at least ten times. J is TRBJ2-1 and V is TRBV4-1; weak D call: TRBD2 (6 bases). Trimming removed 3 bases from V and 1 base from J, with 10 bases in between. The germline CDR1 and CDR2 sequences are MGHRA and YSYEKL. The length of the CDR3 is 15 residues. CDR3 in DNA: TGCGCCAGCAGCCAGGAGGGATGGTCCTACAATGAGCAGTTCTTC. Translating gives CASSQEGWSYNEQFF.

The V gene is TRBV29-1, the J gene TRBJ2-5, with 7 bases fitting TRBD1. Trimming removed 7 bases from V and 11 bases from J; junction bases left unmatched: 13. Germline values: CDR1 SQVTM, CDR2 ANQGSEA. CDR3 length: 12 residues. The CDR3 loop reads CSERTGGNEQYF. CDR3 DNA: TGCAGCGAGAGGACAGGTGGAAATGAGCAGTACTTC.

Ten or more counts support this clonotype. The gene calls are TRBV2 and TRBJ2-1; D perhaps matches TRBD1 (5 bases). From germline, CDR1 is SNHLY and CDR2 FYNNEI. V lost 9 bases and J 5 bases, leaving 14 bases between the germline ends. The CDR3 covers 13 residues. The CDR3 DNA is TGTGCCAGTTCCTACCAGGGTAACAATGAGCAGTTCTTC. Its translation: CASSYQGNNEQFF.

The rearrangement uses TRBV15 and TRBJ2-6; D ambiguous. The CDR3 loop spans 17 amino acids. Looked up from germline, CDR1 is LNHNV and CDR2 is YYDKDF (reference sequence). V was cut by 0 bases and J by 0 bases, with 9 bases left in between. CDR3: CATSRDRRSSGANVLTF. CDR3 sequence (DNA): TGTGCCACCAGCAGAGACAGGCGAAGCTCTGGGGCCAACGTCCTGACTTTC.

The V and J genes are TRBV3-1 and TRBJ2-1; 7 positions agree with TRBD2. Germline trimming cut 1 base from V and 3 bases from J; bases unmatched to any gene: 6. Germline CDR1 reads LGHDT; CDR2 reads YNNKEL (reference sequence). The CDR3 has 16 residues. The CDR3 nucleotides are TGTGCCAGCAGCCAAGTCGGGGGGATGTACTACAATGAGCAGTTCTTC. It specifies CASSQVGGMYYNEQFF.